These 8 T cell receptor beta chains came from one sample sequenced in a study of T-cell reconstitution after alpha-beta-depleted transplantation in children. Molecular barcoding with unique molecular identifiers was used for the TCRbeta library. One entry per CDR3 protein, called by TCRdb with MiXCR from the PCR reads. The top ten hold approximately 4.1% of the sample, which has about 600,000 distinct CDR3 sequences, over 9.5% seen once. The sequencing here drew on PBMCs from the stem cell graft donor, taken from the stem cell graft. These receptors were obtained from a human donor who donated a stem cell graft to a child with acute myeloid leukemia.

This chain links TRBV7-9 with TRBJ1-1; tentatively, D is TRBD1 (6 bases). V lost 5 bases and J 8 bases, leaving 12 bases between the germline ends. This CDR3 is 12 amino acids long. CDR1 is SEHNR, CDR2 FQNEAQ, per germline (reference sequence). The CDR3 here is CASSPGQTEAFF. The CDR3 DNA follows: TGTGCCAGCAGCCCAGGACAGACCGAAGCTTTCTTT.

The chain carries TRBV7-2 and TRBJ2-1, with unresolved D. CDR1 and CDR2 from the germline V gene are SGHTA and FQGNSA. Deletions cut 3 bases from V and 4 bases from J, with 7 bases between. The CDR3 covers 13 residues. CDR3 coding DNA: TGTGCCAGCAGCTTTACAGTTTACAATGAGCAGTTCTTC. Protein product: CASSFTVYNEQFF.

This clonotype has a count of ten or more. The genes are TRBV6-5 and TRBJ2-3; D unclear. V dropped 7 bases and J dropped 3 bases, with 5 bases sitting between them. Germline lookup yields CDR1 MNHEY and CDR2 SVGAGI. This CDR3 has 11 residues. The CDR3: CASTETDTQYF. CDR3 in DNA: TGTGCCAGCACCGAGACAGATACGCAGTATTTT.

This sequence joins TRBV6-6 and TRBJ2-3, with unresolved D. The CDR3 loop spans 13 amino acids. Trimming removed 6 bases from V and 2 bases from J, with 9 bases in between. Germline V gives CDR1 MNHNY, CDR2 SVGAGI (reference sequence). CDR3 coding DNA: TGTGCCAGCAGGAAGGACGTCACAGATACGCAGTATTTT. As protein: CASRKDVTDTQYF.

This clonotype was counted between two and nine times. J is TRBJ1-3 and V is TRBV6-1; weak D call: TRBD1 (6 bases). The ends were cut back, 6 bases at V and 7 bases at J, with 16 bases in the middle. The CDR3 is 14 amino acids. Per germline, CDR1 MNHNS and CDR2 SASEGT. This CDR3 is CASSSGQFGNTIYF. DNA of the CDR3: TGTGCCAGCAGCTCCGGACAGTTCGGGAACACCATATATTTT.

This clonotype was seen a handful of times. This chain links TRBV5-6 with TRBJ2-5; D not resolved. This CDR3 comprises 16 residues. The germline CDR1 and CDR2 sequences are SGHDT and YYEEEE. V was cut by 0 bases and J by 4 bases, with 16 bases left in between. CDR3 amino acids: CASSLGASPSRETQYF. In DNA, the CDR3 is TGTGCCAGCAGCTTGGGTGCCTCACCCTCCAGAGAGACCCAGTACTTC.

Many counts were recorded for this clonotype. The gene calls are TRBV30 and TRBJ1-1, with TRBD1 as a possible D gene (6 bases). V was cut by 1 base and J by 3 bases, with 18 bases left in between. CDR1 and CDR2 (germline): GTSNPN, SVGIG (reference sequence). This CDR3 is 16 amino acids long. CDR3 sequence: CAWSAPLGGSDTEAFF. Here the CDR3 DNA reads TGTGCCTGGAGTGCGCCACTAGGGGGTTCAGACACTGAAGCTTTCTTT.

The sample holds many counts of this clonotype. This chain joins TRBV13 and TRBJ2-3, with TRBD2 matching over 13 bases. The CDR3 is 12 amino acids. The trim removed 3 bases at V and 14 bases at J, leaving 2 bases unmatched. Germline V lookup: CDR1 PRHDT, CDR2 FYEKMQ (reference sequence). CDR3 in amino acids: CASSLTSGRMYF. CDR3 coding DNA: TGTGCCAGCAGCTTGACTAGCGGGAGGATGTATTTT.